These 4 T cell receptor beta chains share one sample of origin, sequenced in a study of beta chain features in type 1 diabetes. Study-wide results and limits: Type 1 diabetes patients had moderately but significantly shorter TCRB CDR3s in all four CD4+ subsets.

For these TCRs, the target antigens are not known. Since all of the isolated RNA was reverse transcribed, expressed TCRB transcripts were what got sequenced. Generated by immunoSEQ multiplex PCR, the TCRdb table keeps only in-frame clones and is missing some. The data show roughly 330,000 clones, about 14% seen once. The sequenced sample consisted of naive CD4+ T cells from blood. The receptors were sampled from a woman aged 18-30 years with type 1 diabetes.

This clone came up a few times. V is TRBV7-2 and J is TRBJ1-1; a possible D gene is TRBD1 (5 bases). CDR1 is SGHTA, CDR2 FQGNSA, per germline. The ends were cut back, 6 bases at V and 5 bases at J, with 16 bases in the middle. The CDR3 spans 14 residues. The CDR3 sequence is CASSLEGTGTEAFF. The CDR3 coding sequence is TGTGCCAGCAGTCTGGAGGGGACGGGAACTGAAGCTTTCTTT.

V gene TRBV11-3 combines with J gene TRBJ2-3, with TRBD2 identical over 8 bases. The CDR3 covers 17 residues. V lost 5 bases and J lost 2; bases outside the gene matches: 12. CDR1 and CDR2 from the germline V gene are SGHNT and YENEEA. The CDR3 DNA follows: TGTGCCAGCAGCCCACGCAGCGGGAGAAGGGCCACAGATACGCAGTATTTT. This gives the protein CASSPRSGRRATDTQYF. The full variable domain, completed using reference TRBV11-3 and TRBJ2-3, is EAGVVQSPRYKIIEKKQPVAFWCNPISGHNTLYWYLQNLGQGPELLIRYENEEAVDDSQLPKDRFSAERLKGVDSTLKIQPAELGDSAVYLCASSPRSGRRATDTQYFGPGTRLTVL.

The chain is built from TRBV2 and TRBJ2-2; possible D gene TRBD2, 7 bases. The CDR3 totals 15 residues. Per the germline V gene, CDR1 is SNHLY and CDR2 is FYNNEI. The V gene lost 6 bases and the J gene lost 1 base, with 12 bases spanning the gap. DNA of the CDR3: TGTGCCAGCAGGGCGGGGGCCGGGAACACCGGGGAGCTGTTTTTT. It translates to CASRAGAGNTGELFF.

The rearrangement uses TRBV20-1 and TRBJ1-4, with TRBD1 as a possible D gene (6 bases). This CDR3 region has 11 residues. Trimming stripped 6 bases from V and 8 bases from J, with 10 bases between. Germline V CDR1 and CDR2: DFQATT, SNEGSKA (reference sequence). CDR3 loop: CSARTVEKLFF. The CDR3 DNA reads TGCAGTGCCAGGACAGTCGAAAAACTGTTTTTT.